This T cell receptor (beta chain) was identified during a study of T-cell memory formation after mild COVID-19. Across the study: TCR clustering was largely donor specific. Overall study results and limits: Largely, contracting CD4+ clones fell within CM and EM, and contracting CD8+ clones within EMRA. Memory sampled before infection contained some responding clones, suggesting cross-reactive memory joined.

5'RACE primed from the constant segment yielded TCR alpha and TCR beta cDNA libraries bearing sample barcodes and UMIs. TCRdb redid the calling of the 5' RACE reads with MiXCR, one entry per CDR3 protein. Of about 100,000 distinct CDR3 sequences listed, roughly 11% are singletons. Regarding this clonotype: The antigen is unknown.

CDR1 and CDR2 from the germline V gene are SGHVS and FNYEAQ. Trimming stripped 0 bases from V and 0 bases from J, with 10 bases between. This CDR3 has 16 residues. The chain combines TRBV7-6 with TRBJ2-3, with a possible D match to TRBD2 (6 bases). The source is a man aged 18 to 29 who had mild COVID-19 (a few samples of this study predate the infection). Cell type and time point are not known. Material for sequencing was PBMCs or a T cell subset sorted from them (not recorded which). The CDR3 reads CASSLAGGSSTDTQYF. The CDR3 region has the DNA TGTGCCAGCAGCTTAGCGGGGGGATCTAGCACAGATACGCAGTATTTT.